This TCR beta chain was found in a study of blood T cells in healthy people across ages. Primed by a sample-barcoded 5' primer and a J-beta primer mix, a second PCR proceeded for 7 to 11 cycles. TCRdb analysed the 5' RACE reads with MiXCR anew, one entry per CDR3 protein. This repertoire shows roughly 1,300,000 distinct CDR3 sequences, around 59% found once; its top ten account for over 5%. The study's findings and limits: Diversity figures based on one million T cells were deemed too low.

Notes on this clonotype: Antigen: not known. A read error is possible here, since a much larger clone lies one base away.

Germline CDR1 reads MNHEY; CDR2 reads SVGEGT. This CDR3 comprises 15 residues. The receptor was derived from a man younger than 30 in good health. V usage is TRBV6-2 or TRBV6-3 and J usage is TRBJ2-7; D is ambiguous. Sequencing was performed on blood. CDR3 sequence reads: CASSYSSTSSYVQYF. CDR3 nucleotide sequence: TGTGCCAGCAGTTACTCTTCGACAAGCTCCTACGTGCAGTACTTC.